These 21 T cell receptor beta chains originate from one sample sequenced in a study of T cell changes during pregnancy in multiple sclerosis. Data came from immunoSEQ multiplex PCR; TCRdb stores just in-frame clones and leaves some out. The sample carries more than 90,000 clones, 80% to 95% recorded once. Sample: peripheral blood, taken in the first trimester of pregnancy. These receptors were obtained from a female donor with multiple sclerosis, enrolled in a pregnancy study.

This rearrangement joins TRBV29-1 to TRBJ1-1; no clear D gene. CDR3 size: 11 residues. The germline gives CDR1 SQVTM, CDR2 ANQGSEA. Trimming removed 4 bases at V and 7 bases at J, with 10 bases between. The CDR3 DNA sequence: TGCAGCGTTGTATCTCGAGTTGAAGCTTTCTTT. It codes for CSVVSRVEAFF. The full variable domain, its missing parts supplied by reference TRBV29-1 and TRBJ1-1, is SAVISQKPSRDICQRGTSLTIQCQVDSQVTMMFWYRQQPGQSLTLIATANQGSEATYESGFVIDKFPISRPNLTFSTLTVSNMSPEDSSIYLCSVVSRVEAFFGQGTRLTVV.

The chain recombines TRBV2 with TRBJ1-5, with 8 bases aligning to TRBD1. The CDR3 covers 15 residues. After removal of 2 bases from V and 7 bases from J, the junction contained 7 bases not matched to a gene. Germline-derived CDR1 and CDR2 are SNHLY and FYNNEI. The CDR3 is CASSETQGAGQPQHF. The CDR3 DNA reads TGTGCCAGCAGTGAAACGCAGGGGGCAGGACAGCCCCAGCATTTT. Full variable domain (remainder filled in from reference TRBV2 and TRBJ1-5): EPEVTQTPSHQVTQMGQEVILRCVPISNHLYFYWYRQILGQKVEFLVSFYNNEISEKSEIFDDQFSVERPDGSNFTLKIRSTKLEDSAMYFCASSETQGAGQPQHFGDGTRLSIL.

The V gene is TRBV19, the J gene TRBJ1-1, with a tentative D call TRBD1 (5 bases). Trimming left V 1 base short and J 5 bases short, with 8 bases between. The CDR3 covers 13 residues. Germline CDR1 and CDR2: LNHDA and SQIVND (reference sequence). For the CDR3, the DNA is TGTGCCAGTAGTATAGTGGGGCTAACTGAAGCTTTCTTT. It encodes CASSIVGLTEAFF. The variable domain in full, completed from reference TRBV19 and TRBJ1-1, reads DGGITQSPKYLFRKEGQNVTLSCEQNLNHDAMYWYRQDPGQGLRLIYYSQIVNDFQKGDIAEGYSVSREKKESFPLTVTSAQKNPTAFYLCASSIVGLTEAFFGQGTRLTVV.

The gene calls are TRBV5-6 and TRBJ1-2; 9 nucleotides line up with TRBD1. V lost 3 bases to trimming and J lost 7 bases; unmatched junction nucleotides: 4. CDR1 and CDR2 (germline): SGHDT, YYEEEE. This CDR3 has 13 residues. The CDR3 coding sequence is TGTGCCAGCAGCTATAGACAGGGGGTTGGCTACACCTTC. Translated, it gives CASSYRQGVGYTF.

The gene calls are TRBV9 and TRBJ2-7, with 12 positions matching TRBD2. J lost 0 bases, V lost 4 bases, and 14 bases had no gene match. The CDR3 is made up of 19 amino acids. Per the germline V gene, CDR1 is SGDLS and CDR2 is YYNGEE. In nucleotides, the CDR3 is TGTGCCAGCAGCTCGCGACTAGCGGGAGTGTCACTCGGCTCCTACGAGCAGTACTTC. The encoded protein is CASSSRLAGVSLGSYEQYF.

This chain connects TRBV6-1 to TRBJ2-4; D gene uncertain. The germline V and J ends were trimmed by 6 bases and 0 bases, with 12 bases remaining between them. CDR1 MNHNS and CDR2 SASEGT come from the germline V gene. This CDR3 has 15 amino acids. CDR3 sequence (DNA): TGTGCCAGCAGAATCGCACTGATAGCCAAAAACATTCAGTACTTC. Translated, it gives CASRIALIAKNIQYF.

Concerning this clone itself: One junction end disagrees with the germline gene, perhaps due to a read error. The rearrangement uses TRBV7-9 and TRBJ1-4, with 9 nucleotides matching TRBD1. The CDR3 has 15 amino acids. CDR1 and CDR2 (germline): SEHNR, FQNEAQ (reference sequence). CDR3 protein: CASRLGTGSLEKLFF. The CDR3 nucleotides read TGTGCCAGCAGATTAGGGACAGGGAGTCTTGAAAAACTGTTTTTT.

The V gene is TRBV9, the J gene TRBJ1-1; D is unresolved. This CDR3 has 15 residues. Trimming left V 3 bases short and J 3 bases short, with 15 bases between. CDR1 and CDR2 from the germline V gene are SGDLS and YYNGEE. CDR3 in amino acids: CASSATVRSDTEAFF. In DNA, the CDR3 is TGTGCCAGCAGCGCCACGGTACGGTCGGACACTGAAGCTTTCTTT.

V usage is TRBV5-1 and J usage is TRBJ1-1; possible D gene TRBD1, 5 bases. CDR1 is SGHRS, CDR2 YFSETQ, per germline. V gave up 3 bases and J gave up 3 bases, with 9 bases separating them. The CDR3 spans 13 residues. The CDR3 spells CASSYRGDTEAFF. CDR3 nucleotides: TGCGCCAGCAGCTACCGGGGGGACACTGAAGCTTTCTTT.

The chain employs TRBV7-9 and TRBJ2-2; weak D call: TRBD1 (5 bases). This CDR3 is 15 amino acids long. V lost 6 bases to trimming and J lost 4 bases, with 15 bases between them. Germline CDR1 SEHNR, CDR2 FQNEAQ (reference sequence). CDR3 in amino acids: CASSLIGVRTGELFF. The CDR3 DNA reads TGTGCCAGCAGTTTAATAGGGGTTCGCACCGGGGAGCTGTTTTTT.

V is TRBV4-3 and J is TRBJ2-1; 7 bases line up with TRBD1. With 3 bases clipped from V and 8 bases from J, the junction kept 16 bases outside the gene matches. Germline V gene lookup returns CDR1 LGHNA and CDR2 YSLEER. The CDR3 length is 17 residues. Here the CDR3 DNA reads TGCGCCAGCAGCCAGACGAAAAGGGGGCTAAGAGGCGATGAGCAGTTCTTC. This codes for CASSQTKRGLRGDEQFF.

This chain joins TRBV13 and TRBJ2-3; D gene ambiguous. Germline assignment: CDR1 PRHDT and CDR2 FYEKMQ (reference sequence). The V gene lost 5 bases and the J gene lost 6 bases, with 9 bases spanning the gap. This CDR3 has 12 residues. The CDR3 nucleotides are TGTGCCAGCAGCCCCCGTATGGATACGCAGTATTTT. Amino acids: CASSPRMDTQYF.

V and J are TRBV7-9 and TRBJ1-2, with D maybe TRBD1 (6 bases). Between the trimmed V and J ends, which lost 5 bases and 4 bases, there was a span of 17 bases. The CDR3 is made up of 15 amino acids. From germline, CDR1 is SEHNR and CDR2 FQNEAQ (reference sequence). DNA for the CDR3: TGTGCCAGCAGCAAGGACAGCTACATCCTCTATGGCTACACCTTC. Translated: CASSKDSYILYGYTF.

The chain couples TRBV5-1 to TRBJ2-2; 8 bases fit TRBD1. The germline V gene has CDR1 SGHRS and CDR2 YFSETQ. This CDR3 spans 14 amino acids. V dropped 4 bases and J dropped 5; count of bases not matched to a gene: 4. The CDR3, as DNA: TGCGCCAGCAGCCAACGGACAGGGACCGGGGAGCTGTTTTTT. Residues: CASSQRTGTGELFF.

The genes are TRBV27 and TRBJ2-7; D is perhaps TRBD2 (6 bases). The CDR3 has 14 residues. In germline, CDR1 is MNHEY, CDR2 SMNVEV (reference sequence). V was pared by 2 bases and J by 4 bases, with 12 bases between. CDR3 sequence reads: CASSLAGISYEQYF. CDR3 in DNA: TGTGCCAGCAGTTTAGCGGGGATTTCTTACGAGCAGTACTTC.

The rearrangement joins TRBV27 to TRBJ2-1, with 7 bases lining up with TRBD2. V dropped 9 bases and J dropped 6; count of bases not matched to a gene: 11. CDR3 length: 14 residues. Germline CDR1 reads MNHEY; CDR2 reads SMNVEV (reference sequence). CDR3 protein: CASFLAGRPNEQFF. The CDR3 DNA follows: TGTGCCAGTTTCTTAGCGGGCCGGCCCAATGAGCAGTTCTTC.

This sequence joins TRBV10-3 and TRBJ2-7; the match to TRBD2 covers 7 bases. This CDR3 spans 15 amino acids. Germline lookup yields CDR1 ENHRY and CDR2 SYGVKD. V dropped 2 bases and J dropped 7; count of bases not matched to a gene: 11. The CDR3 nucleotides are TGTGCCATCAGTGAGATCGGGCGGGAGACGGAGGAGCAGTACTTC. Encoded protein: CAISEIGRETEEQYF.

This clone was observed once. V usage is TRBV28 and J usage is TRBJ2-7; D not certain. V was clipped by 8 bases and J by 8 bases, with 7 bases between them. This CDR3 spans 9 amino acids. Germline V gene sequence: CDR1 MDHEN, CDR2 SYDVKM. In nucleotides, the CDR3 is TGTGCCAGCCTCCCCCAGCAGTACTTC. It is translated as CASLPQQYF.

This chain uses TRBV5-1 with TRBJ2-7; TRBD2 agrees at 10 bases. CDR3 length: 14 amino acids. With 0 bases clipped from V and 3 bases from J, the junction kept 0 bases outside the gene matches. CDR1 and CDR2 (germline): SGHRS, YFSETQ. CDR3 sequence (DNA): TGCGCCAGCAGCTTGGGGACTAGCGGCTACGAGCAGTACTTC. Translated: CASSLGTSGYEQYF.

The chain carries TRBV19 and TRBJ2-2, with 9 bases identical to TRBD1. V shed 7 bases and J 5 bases; nucleotides not matched to a gene: 14. The CDR3 extends over 17 amino acids. Germline values: CDR1 LNHDA, CDR2 SQIVND (reference sequence). The chain's CDR3 is CASTPSPGQGFTGELFF. CDR3 nucleotide sequence: TGTGCCAGTACTCCTTCTCCGGGACAGGGATTTACCGGGGAGCTGTTTTTT.

The V gene is TRBV28, the J gene TRBJ2-6; 10 bases match TRBD2. Germline V CDR1 and CDR2: MDHEN, SYDVKM. The CDR3 loop spans 16 amino acids. Unmatched junction bases numbered 4, after V lost 8 bases and J lost 0 bases. CDR3 region: CASGAGGTSGANVLTF. CDR3 in DNA: TGTGCCAGCGGAGCGGGAGGGACCTCTGGGGCCAACGTCCTGACTTTC.